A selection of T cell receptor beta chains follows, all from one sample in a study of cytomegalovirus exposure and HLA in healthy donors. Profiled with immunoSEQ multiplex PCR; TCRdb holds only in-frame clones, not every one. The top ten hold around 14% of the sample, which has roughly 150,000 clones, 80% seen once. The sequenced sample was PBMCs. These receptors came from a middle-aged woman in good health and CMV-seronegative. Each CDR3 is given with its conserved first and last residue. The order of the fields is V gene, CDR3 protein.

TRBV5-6 CASSSLMQGNTEAFF
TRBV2 CASMGTPGRGAFF
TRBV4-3 CASSQVHGWASYEQYF
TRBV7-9 CASSQGNTIYF
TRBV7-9 CASRPGTSGGPSTDTQYF
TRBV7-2 CASSYDGRLGETQYF
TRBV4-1 CASSQGQGAFYGYTF
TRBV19 CASSSGGGQAF
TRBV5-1 CASSLQEGIYGYTF
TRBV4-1 CASSPNSYEQYF
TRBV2 CATRVDLFNYGYTF
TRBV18 CASSPGLAGAFTGELFF
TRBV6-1 CASSEYGAYEQYF
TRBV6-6 CASRRTGAMGTDTQYF
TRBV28 CASSRDRFGSYTF
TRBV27 CASSFGGGSAYEQYF
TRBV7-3 CASSLLGQGARTGELFF
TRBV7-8 CASSHRVNTEAFF
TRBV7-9 CSSNPESGANGLTF
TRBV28 CASRRGGAPYGYTF
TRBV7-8 CASSLGTGQGHEQYF
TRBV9 CASSVDTGIANTIYF
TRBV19 CASSMEATDTQYF
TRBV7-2 CASSKNRAGNTEAFF
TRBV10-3 CAISDGLGAVEKLFF
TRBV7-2 CASSLPLKGEGQPQHF
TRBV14 CASSRASGANGLTF
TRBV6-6 CASSPFGESNGYTF
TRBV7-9 CASSPDTYTEAFF
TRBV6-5 CASSYTREPSRQYF
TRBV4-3 CASSQSRDRTVDEQYF
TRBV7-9 CASSFLDETQYF
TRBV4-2 CASSPTGQGGRRSEAFF
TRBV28 CASRGRHLVNTEAFF
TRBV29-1 CSVGQGLNTEAFF
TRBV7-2 CASSLFPGGRETQYF
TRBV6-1 CASSHGQRGLPEAFF
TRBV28 CASTSGQQETQYF
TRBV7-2 CASSLLARETQYF
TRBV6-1 CASSEVGTGRSSPLHF
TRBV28 CASSLIRGRGNQPQHF
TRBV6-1 CASSWTGEDTGELFF
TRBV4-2 CASSPQDADYYGYTF
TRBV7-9 CASSHPFLIADKETQYF
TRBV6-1 CASSEGRGSPATF
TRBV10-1 CASSEVAGGGSNEQFF
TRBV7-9 CSSSLDGGDTGELFF
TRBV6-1 CASRRQSNTEAFF
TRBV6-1 CASTSDRAGGYTF
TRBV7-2 CASSPRGPSYEQYF
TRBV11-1 CASRQTGQLNNEQFF
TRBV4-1 CASSQTPLGEQYF
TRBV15 CAVSTGLLNTEAFF
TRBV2 CASSEELAGGGETQYF
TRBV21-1 CASSSYTDTQYF